These T cell receptor beta chains were read from a single sample in a study of blood T cell repertoires in COVID-19. Repertoires were generated with immunoSEQ multiplex PCR, while TCRdb's copy carries only in-frame clones and drops some. The repertoire includes roughly 100,000 clones, approximately 82% of them detected once, and 15% sits in the top ten. The sequencing sample was made of peripheral blood. All receptors derive from a woman over 75 with acute or convalescent COVID-19. Each CDR3 is given with its conserved first and last residue. Fields, in order: V gene, J gene, D gene, clone size, CDR3 protein, CDR3 DNA. A D gene is named only where the DNA matches it firmly. Some rows have no size entry. The others give once, few or many, or a class for an expanded clone.

TRBV24-1	TRBJ2-3	TRBD2	.	CATSDPSGSGDTQYF	TGTGCCACCAGTGACCCTAGCGGGAGTGGAGATACGCAGTATTTT
TRBV18	TRBJ2-3	TRBD2	.	CASSPPGLAGGTDTQYF	TGTGCCAGCTCACCCCCTGGACTAGCGGGGGGAACAGATACGCAGTATTTT
TRBV7-9	TRBJ2-3	.	.	CASSLGHIGVRTDTQYF	TGTGCCAGCAGCTTAGGACATATCGGGGTACGCACAGATACGCAGTATTTT
TRBV4-1	TRBJ2-1	.	once	CATSPQSNEQFF	TGCGCCACCTCCCCACAGTCCAATGAGCAGTTCTTC
TRBV19	TRBJ1-2	.	.	CATTGRNGYTF	TGTGCCACCACAGGGCGGAATGGCTACACCTTC
TRBV7-8	TRBJ2-7	TRBD1	.	CASSLVAGGSYEQYF	TGTGCCAGCAGCTTGGTTGCAGGGGGCTCCTACGAGCAGTACTTC
TRBV5-4	TRBJ1-4	.	.	CASSLGLSATNEKLFF	TGTGCCAGCAGCTTGGGACTTAGCGCAACTAATGAAAAACTGTTTTTT
TRBV19	TRBJ1-2	TRBD1	.	CASSIGTVPRYTF	TGTGCCAGTAGTATCGGGACAGTTCCCCGCTACACCTTC
TRBV2	TRBJ1-6	.	.	CASSERGSSLPLHF	TGTGCCAGCAGTGAAAGAGGGTCCAGTCTACCCCTCCACTTT
TRBV27	TRBJ1-1	TRBD1	.	CASRPGGPLNTEAFF	TGTGCCAGCAGACCAGGGGGGCCCCTGAACACTGAAGCTTTCTTT
TRBV2	TRBJ1-5	TRBD1	.	CASSTGTGVQPQHF	TGTGCCAGCAGCACCGGGACAGGGGTTCAGCCCCAGCATTTT
TRBV5-6	TRBJ1-2	TRBD1	.	CASSPGQAYGYTF	TGTGCCAGCAGCCCCGGACAGGCCTATGGCTACACCTTC
TRBV15	TRBJ2-5	.	.	CATSRDNGGRETQYF	TGTGCCACCAGCAGAGATAATGGGGGCCGGGAGACCCAGTACTTC